This entry is about one TCR beta chain. Antigen: not known. The sample comes from a study of blood T cells in healthy people across ages. Then a second PCR, running roughly 7 to 11 cycles, was carried out with a sample-barcoded 5' primer and a J-beta primer mix. TCRdb processed the 5' RACE reads anew with MiXCR; each CDR3 protein has one entry. The sample consists of some 640,000 distinct CDR3 sequences, around 45% of them appearing once. Total RNA was isolated from each sample in quantities of at least 5 micrograms. Germline V gives CDR1 SQVTM, CDR2 ANQGSEA. Trimming cost V 4 bases and J 7 bases, with 26 bases left between them. This CDR3 is 16 amino acids long. Study conclusions and caveats: Unsorted PBMCs prevented conclusive naive versus antigen-experienced comparison. Calculation of diversity from one million T cells yielded estimates considered to be underestimates. Among long-lived donors, naive CD4+ cells were more numerous and diversity higher than in aged donors.

The chain carries TRBV29-1 and TRBJ2-7, with D possibly TRBD1 on 6 matching bases. The source material was blood. The source of this sequence is a woman aged 55 to 70 in good health. The CDR3 region is CSVGTVNTRARDEQYF. In DNA form, the CDR3 reads TGCAGCGTTGGGACAGTCAATACCCGGGCCAGGGATGAGCAGTACTTC.